This T cell receptor beta chain stems from a study of spatial heterogeneity in lung cancer. At the level of the study: In tumor regions, TCR transcript counts tracked strongly with a T cell module score from matched bulk RNA-seq.

Findings of the study overall: Counts of expanded alpha and beta TCRs within tumors tracked the tumor nonsynonymous mutation count.

Trimming left V 6 bases short and J 2 bases short, with 19 bases between. In germline, CDR1 is SGHAT, CDR2 FQNNGV. CDR3 size: 16 residues. By its share, this clonotype is medium-sized (0.01 to 0.1%). No antigen is known for it. With the library built for alpha chains, this beta chain is off target and its frequency is not meaningful. The time point denotes: sample taken at primary tumor resection. Whole RNA, which was extracted from tumor, nontumor lung tissue or frozen PBMC, was sequenced without any cell sorting. TCRdb redid the calling of the 5' RACE reads with MiXCR, one entry per CDR3 protein. The sample consists of 17,000 or so distinct CDR3 sequences, about 6.3% of them appearing once.

This chain links TRBV11-2 with TRBJ1-2, with D uncertain. The sequence came from a male donor with early-stage non-small cell lung cancer. The source was lung tumor tissue, collected at surgery. CDR3 protein: CASSPLSGSLNYGYTF. The DNA for the CDR3 is TGTGCCAGCAGTCCTCTCTCCGGATCCCTCAACTATGGCTACACCTTC.